This T cell receptor (beta chain) was retrieved from a study of T cells in localized non-small cell lung cancer. Study-level results: There were a median 57 of the top 100 tumor clones appearing in adjacent lung.

This CDR3 comprises 15 residues. With 1 base clipped from V and 6 bases from J, the junction kept 7 bases outside the gene matches. Germline V gene lookup returns CDR1 SGHNT and CDR2 YENEEA. Of note for this clone: Its target is unknown.

Only in-frame clones appear in the TCRdb table, and some are missing; sequencing was by immunoSEQ multiplex PCR. The sample includes some 20,000 clones, about 87% seen only once; the top ten take 9% to 15%. The V and J genes are TRBV11-3 and TRBJ1-2; 8 nucleotides agree with TRBD1. This clonotype was sampled from a man aged 40 to 69 with stage II squamous cell lung carcinoma. The specimen was PBMCs, collected before any cancer treatment. CDR3 nucleotide sequence: TGTGCCAGCAGCTTAGGAGTTACAGGGGGGGATGGCTACACCTTC. This sequence encodes CASSLGVTGGDGYTF.